The present entry profiles one T cell receptor (beta chain) with its context. Profiling relied on immunoSEQ multiplex PCR, and the TCRdb table lists in-frame clones only, not all of them. This sample has 90,000 to 120,000 clones, with 85% to 95% found just once. Deletions cut 6 bases from V and 4 bases from J, with 18 bases between. CDR1 and CDR2 (germline): LNHDA, SQIVND (reference sequence). The CDR3 consists of 16 residues. The source of the sample is a study of T cell changes during pregnancy in multiple sclerosis. This chain links TRBV19 with TRBJ1-4; possibly TRBD1 for D (5 bases). The sequencing used peripheral blood, collected in the second trimester of pregnancy. The receptor was isolated from a female donor with multiple sclerosis, enrolled in a pregnancy study. The DNA of the CDR3 is TGTGCCAGTAGCCTCGACGGGACTGGCCATAATGAAAAACTGTTTTTT. Its translation: CASSLDGTGHNEKLFF.